The rows below give T cell receptor beta chains drawn from one sample of a study of cytomegalovirus exposure and HLA in healthy donors. Repertoires were generated with immunoSEQ multiplex PCR, while TCRdb's copy carries only in-frame clones and drops some. The sample has about 120,000 clones; around 79% are singletons. The sequencing sample was made of PBMCs. These TCRs come from a woman aged 25 to 45 in good health and CMV-seronegative. Each CDR3 is given with its conserved first and last residue. A D gene is named only where the DNA matches it firmly. A clone size is listed for some rows: how often the clone was seen (once, few, many), or a class if it is expanded.

J,V,size,D,DNA,CDR3
TRBJ2-7,TRBV27,NA,NA,TGTGCCAGCAGTGTTCAAGGAGACGAGCAGTACTTC,CASSVQGDEQYF
TRBJ2-3,TRBV7-6,NA,TRBD2,TGTGCCAGCAGCGCGACGGGGGGGCTTTTGGCAGATACGCAGTATTTT,CASSATGGLLADTQYF
TRBJ2-1,TRBV7-9,NA,TRBD2,TGTGCCACCGGGACTAGCGGGAGTTCGGGTGAGCAGTTCTTC,CATGTSGSSGEQFF
TRBJ2-7,TRBV6-5,NA,TRBD1,TGTGCCAGCAGACGGGACAGCTACTACGAGCAGTACTTC,CASRRDSYYEQYF
TRBJ1-3,TRBV2,NA,TRBD1,TGTGCCAGCAGTGGAACAGGGGTTGGAAACACCATATATTTT,CASSGTGVGNTIYF
TRBJ2-7,TRBV9,once,NA,TGTGCCAGCAGCTCGGGACATCCCGGGGTCGAGCAGTACTTC,CASSSGHPGVEQYF
TRBJ2-1,TRBV15,NA,TRBD2,TGTGCCACCAGCAGAGACCGGGACTACTACAATGAGCAGTTCTTC,CATSRDRDYYNEQFF
TRBJ1-1,TRBV6-5,once,TRBD1,TGTGCCAGCACCCGAGGGGGCGGCACTGAAGCTTTCTTT,CASTRGGGTEAFF
TRBJ1-4,TRBV4-3,NA,NA,TGCGCCAGCAGCCAAGATGAAAGGGGAACGAATGAAAAACTGTTTTTT,CASSQDERGTNEKLFF
TRBJ2-7,TRBV13,NA,NA,TGTGCCAGCAGCCCTGAGCAGGGTTCCTACGAGCAGTACTTC,CASSPEQGSYEQYF
TRBJ2-2,TRBV6-1,NA,TRBD1,TGTGCCAGCAGGAAGACAGGGGGGAGCTCCGGGGAGCTGTTTTTT,CASRKTGGSSGELFF
TRBJ2-3,TRBV14,NA,TRBD1,TGTGCCAGCAGCCAATGGGAACAGGGGATCACAGATACGCAGTATTTT,CASSQWEQGITDTQYF
TRBJ1-1,TRBV10-3,once,NA,TGTGCCATCAGTATTACGCAGGGGACTGAAGCTTTCTTT,CAISITQGTEAFF
TRBJ1-1,TRBV29-1,NA,TRBD1,TGCAGCGTCACAACAGGGGGTTTTACTGAAGCTTTCTTT,CSVTTGGFTEAFF
TRBJ1-4,TRBV30,NA,NA,TGTGCCTGGAGTCAAGCTACTAATGAAAAACTGTTTTTT,CAWSQATNEKLFF
TRBJ2-3,TRBV9,NA,NA,TGTGCCAGCAGCGTAGGCGGGACAGATACGCAGTATTTT,CASSVGGTDTQYF
TRBJ2-7,TRBV9,NA,NA,TGTGCCAGCAGCGTAGGAGTTGGCGAGCAGTACTTC,CASSVGVGEQYF
TRBJ1-4,TRBV25-1,NA,NA,TGTGCCAGCAGTGTTGGCGGAAAACTGTTTTTT,CASSVGGKLFF
TRBJ2-1,TRBV27,NA,NA,TGTGCCAGCAGTTTACAGGGGCTGAGGCAGTTCTTC,CASSLQGLRQFF
TRBJ2-3,TRBV4-3,once,TRBD2,TGCGCCAGCAGCCAAGACCTTTCTAGCGGGGGGTCAGATACGCAGTATTTT,CASSQDLSSGGSDTQYF
TRBJ2-3,TRBV10-2,NA,TRBD2,TGCGCCAGCAGGGCCGGGACTAGCCTCACAGATACGCAGTATTTT,CASRAGTSLTDTQYF
TRBJ1-1,TRBV6-1,NA,NA,TGTGCCAGTCAACTAGGCCGGACTGAAGCTTTCTTT,CASQLGRTEAFF
TRBJ1-1,TRBV7-9,NA,NA,TGTGCCAGCAGCCCTGCCTGGGCTCCCATGAACACTGAAGCTTTCTTT,CASSPAWAPMNTEAFF
TRBJ1-2,TRBV6-1,NA,TRBD1,TGTGCCAGCAGTGACCCGGGACAGTACTATGGCTACACCTTC,CASSDPGQYYGYTF
TRBJ1-1,TRBV9,NA,TRBD1,TGTGCCAGCAGCGTAAACAGGGGGCCTAACACTGAAGCTTTCTTT,CASSVNRGPNTEAFF
TRBJ2-3,TRBV11-3,NA,TRBD1,TGTGCCAGCAGCTTAGTGGGGTGGGGACAGGCATCGGATGCGCAGTATTTT,CASSLVGWGQASDAQYF
TRBJ2-5,TRBV7-6,few,TRBD1,TGTGCCAGCAGCTTATTTGCAGGGGGCGTAGAGACCCAGTACTTC,CASSLFAGGVETQYF
TRBJ1-4,TRBV11-2,NA,TRBD1,TGTGCCAGCAGCCCCCGGACAGGGAATAATGAAAAACTGTTTTTT,CASSPRTGNNEKLFF
TRBJ1-2,TRBV6-1,NA,NA,TGTGCCAGCAGTGTACCGGGACTATACCATGGCTACACCTTC,CASSVPGLYHGYTF
TRBJ2-7,TRBV30,NA,TRBD1,TGTGCCTGGAGCTACGGGACAGGGTCCATCTACGAGCAGTACTTC,CAWSYGTGSIYEQYF
TRBJ2-1,TRBV7-9,NA,NA,TGTGCCAGCAGCCCGGACAGCAATGAGCAGTTCTTC,CASSPDSNEQFF
TRBJ2-7,TRBV7-2,few,NA,TGTGCCAGCAGCCCCGGCACTAGGTTCTACGAGCAGTACTTC,CASSPGTRFYEQYF
TRBJ1-1,TRBV28,NA,TRBD1,TGTGCCAGCAGTATCCCAGGGGGAGGGAACACTGAAGCTTTCTTT,CASSIPGGGNTEAFF
TRBJ1-2,TRBV6-6,NA,TRBD1,TGTGCCAGCAGTTATACAGGGGACAACTATGGCTACACCTTC,CASSYTGDNYGYTF
TRBJ2-2,TRBV4-3,NA,NA,TGCGCCAGCAGCCAATTCCAGATCTGGAACACCGGGGAGCTGTTTTTT,CASSQFQIWNTGELFF
TRBJ2-1,TRBV11-2,NA,TRBD2,TGTGCCAGCAGCCTCATGAACGGGGGGGGGAACAATGAGCAGTTCTTC,CASSLMNGGGNNEQFF
TRBJ2-1,TRBV4-1,NA,NA,TGCGCCAGCAGCCAACCTCGCAGGGGTCATGAGCAGTTCTTC,CASSQPRRGHEQFF
TRBJ2-1,TRBV9,NA,TRBD2,TGTGCCAGCAGCGCCGCACTAGCGGGAGACAATGAGCAGTTCTTC,CASSAALAGDNEQFF
TRBJ2-7,TRBV6-5,once,NA,TGTGCCAGCAGTTACGGAACCCCGGACAGTTCCTACGAGCAGTACTTC,CASSYGTPDSSYEQYF
TRBJ1-4,TRBV7-8,NA,NA,TGTGCCAGCAGCCCCGACAGAACTAATGAAAAACTGTTTTTT,CASSPDRTNEKLFF
TRBJ2-7,TRBV5-4,few,TRBD1,TGTGCCAGTACCCGGGACAGCCGCTCCTACGAGCAGTACTTC,CASTRDSRSYEQYF
TRBJ1-1,TRBV5-8,NA,TRBD1,TGTGCCAGCAGTTCAGGACAGGGGGCCGCTGAAGCTTTCTTT,CASSSGQGAAEAFF
TRBJ1-2,TRBV29-1,NA,NA,TGCAGCGTCGGGACTCGGGGCAACTATGGCTACACCTTC,CSVGTRGNYGYTF
TRBJ2-3,TRBV4-3,NA,NA,TGCGCCAGCAGCCAAGTTCGTGGCGGGTCCAAAGATACGCAGTATTTT,CASSQVRGGSKDTQYF
TRBJ1-2,TRBV30,NA,NA,TGTGCCTGGAGTGTGAGTTCGAATGGCTACACCTTC,CAWSVSSNGYTF